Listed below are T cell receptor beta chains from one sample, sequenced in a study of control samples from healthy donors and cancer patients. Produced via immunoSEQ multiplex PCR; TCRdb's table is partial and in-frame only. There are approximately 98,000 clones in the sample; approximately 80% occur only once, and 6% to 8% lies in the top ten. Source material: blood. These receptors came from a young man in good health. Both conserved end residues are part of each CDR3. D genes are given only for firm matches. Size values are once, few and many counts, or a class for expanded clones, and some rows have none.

TGTGCCAGCAGTTTGCGGGGCCTCCAAGAGACCCAGTACTTC CASSLRGLQETQYF . TRBJ2-5 . TRBV27
TGTGCCAGCAGTCCCGCGGGCCCGGAGACCCAGTACTTC CASSPAGPETQYF . TRBJ2-5 once TRBV27
TGTGCCAGCAGCTTTCGGACGGGGACTAAAAACATTCAGTACTTC CASSFRTGTKNIQYF . TRBJ2-4 . TRBV11-2
TGTGCCAGCAGTGAAGGAAGAGGGATGTCAGTGCAGCCCCAGCATTTT CASSEGRGMSVQPQHF . TRBJ1-5 . TRBV6-1
TGCGCCAGCAGCTTACATCCGGGACAGGGAGACACCGGGGAGCTGTTTTTT CASSLHPGQGDTGELFF TRBD1 TRBJ2-2 . TRBV5-1
TGTGCCAGCAGTGAAACTCGTTGGACAGACTATGGCTACACCTTC CASSETRWTDYGYTF . TRBJ1-2 . TRBV6-1
TGTGCCAGCAGTGTGACGCCTGGGACAGGGGAAGAGACCCAGTACTTC CASSVTPGTGEETQYF TRBD1 TRBJ2-5 . TRBV2
TGTGCCAGCAGTGATCGGACTCTGGATTACTTC CASSDRTLDYF . TRBJ2-5 . TRBV28
TGTGCCACCAGTCTGGGGGGGGACACAGATACGCAGTATTTT CATSLGGDTDTQYF TRBD2 TRBJ2-3 . TRBV24-1
TGTGCTAGTGGTATTAGGGGAGGGGGAGCTTTCTTT CASGIRGGGAFF . TRBJ1-1 . TRBV12-5
TGTGCCAGTAGTATTATGGGGCAAGGGACCCAGTACTTC CASSIMGQGTQYF . TRBJ2-5 . TRBV19
TGTGCCAGCAAACGGGACAGATCGTTTGGGGAGCAGTACTTC CASKRDRSFGEQYF TRBD1 TRBJ2-7 once TRBV2
TGCGCCAGCAGCTTAACAGCCCCTAGCACAGATACGCAGTATTTT CASSLTAPSTDTQYF . TRBJ2-3 . TRBV5-1
TGTGCCAGTAGTATATCGTCAGGGGGCGCTTCCAACTATGGCTACACCTTC CASSISSGGASNYGYTF TRBD1 TRBJ1-2 . TRBV19
TGTGCCAGCACCCAGGGGAGAAACACCATATATTTT CASTQGRNTIYF . TRBJ1-3 few TRBV12-3/TRBV12-4
TGTGCCAGCAGCCAAGATAGGGGGGGGACAGGGGAGCATGAGCAGTTCTTC CASSQDRGGTGEHEQFF TRBD1 TRBJ2-1 once TRBV4-2
TGTGCCAGCTCACCCACAGGGGGCTCGGGAGAGACCCAGTACTTC CASSPTGGSGETQYF TRBD1 TRBJ2-5 . TRBV18
TGTGCCAGCGGGACGGTCCGGGAGACCCAGTACTTC CASGTVRETQYF . TRBJ2-5 . TRBV25-1
TGTGCCAGCAGTTCCCCCGCGACAGGGGGTCGGGGTGAAGCTTTCTTT CASSSPATGGRGEAFF TRBD1 TRBJ1-1 . TRBV28
TGTGCCAGCAGTGATAGGGGCAGGGGGCCTTCCTACGAGCAGTACTTC CASSDRGRGPSYEQYF TRBD1 TRBJ2-7 few TRBV25-1
TGTGCCAGCAGCTTAGTCCCAGGATACGAGCAGTACTTC CASSLVPGYEQYF . TRBJ2-7 . TRBV7-2
TGCAGTGCTAGTAAGACACGGTCGATTGATGGCTACACCTTC CSASKTRSIDGYTF . TRBJ1-2 few TRBV20-1
TGTGCCAGCAGTTGGGTCACCGGGGAGCTGTTTTTT CASSWVTGELFF . TRBJ2-2 . TRBV6-2/TRBV6-3
TGTGCCAGCAGTCCTACCGGGACGGCAGGAAACACCATATATTTT CASSPTGTAGNTIYF . TRBJ1-3 . TRBV27
TGTGCCAGCAGCCAAGGTCCGATCATTCCCACTCAAGAGACCCAGTACTTC CASSQGPIIPTQETQYF . TRBJ2-5 . TRBV3-1/TRBV3-2
TGTGCCAGCAGCCAAGCGGCTCCGGGGGCGACCTACAATGAGCAGTTCTTC CASSQAAPGATYNEQFF . TRBJ2-1 . TRBV3-1/TRBV3-2
TGTGCCAGCAGAAAGCGGGTTTCTGGGGCCAACGTCCTGACTTTC CASRKRVSGANVLTF . TRBJ2-6 . TRBV6-5
TGTGCCAGCAGTGAAGCGGCAATACAGCGGGCCCGCACAGATACGCAGTATTTT CASSEAAIQRARTDTQYF . TRBJ2-3 . TRBV2
TGTGCCAGCAGGTCTGGGACTCGATACGAGCAGTACTTC CASRSGTRYEQYF . TRBJ2-7 few TRBV28
TGTGCCAGCAGTACCCCGGGGGCTGACAGGTCAAGTGATGAAAAACTGTTTTTT CASSTPGADRSSDEKLFF . TRBJ1-4 . TRBV25-1
TGCAGTGCTAGTGACTCCTCCGCTAAGAGGGATGAAGCTTTCTTT CSASDSSAKRDEAFF . TRBJ1-1 few TRBV20-1
TGTGCCAGCAGTTTATGGTCCGGGGAGCAGTTCTTC CASSLWSGEQFF . TRBJ2-1 . TRBV12-3/TRBV12-4
TGTGCCAGCAGCAACCGGGCCTCTCCTGGAAACACCATATATTTT CASSNRASPGNTIYF . TRBJ1-3 . TRBV7-2
TGTGCCAGCAGACAACGGACAGGGTCGGATTCACCCCTCCACTTT CASRQRTGSDSPLHF TRBD1 TRBJ1-6 . TRBV6-6
TGTGCCAGCTCACCAAGGGACGGAAATCAGCCCCAGCATTTT CASSPRDGNQPQHF . TRBJ1-5 . TRBV18
TGTGCCAGCAGCCGATCAGACAGGGGATGGGCTAAAAGCACAGATACGCAGTATTTT CASSRSDRGWAKSTDTQYF TRBD1 TRBJ2-3 . TRBV11-2
TGTGCCAGCAGCCCAGCGGGGGGGACTAGCGGCCTGGGCGAGCAGTACTTC CASSPAGGTSGLGEQYF TRBD2 TRBJ2-7 . TRBV7-8
TGTGCCAGCAGTCCACCAGGGACAGGGGCTGGAAACACCATATATTTT CASSPPGTGAGNTIYF TRBD1 TRBJ1-3 . TRBV7-9
TGTGCCAGCAGTGAAAATTACAGGGGACTCGATAATTCACCCCTCCACTTT CASSENYRGLDNSPLHF TRBD1 TRBJ1-6 . TRBV25-1
TGCGCCACCAGGAGAATGATTCTGGACACTGAAGCTTTCTTT CATRRMILDTEAFF . TRBJ1-1 . TRBV5-1
TGTGCCAGCAGTTACTCGAATGGTCGAGGCGAAAAACTGTTTTTT CASSYSNGRGEKLFF . TRBJ1-4 . TRBV6-5
TGTGCCAGCAGCTTAGACGGATATAATTCACCCCTCCACTTT CASSLDGYNSPLHF . TRBJ1-6 . TRBV7-2
TGTGCCAGCAGTTTATCGGGGGTCAGGGATTCACCCCTCCACTTT CASSLSGVRDSPLHF . TRBJ1-6 . TRBV28
TGTGCCAGCAGTGCCCGAGGGACGGCGATTAACACTGAAGCTTTCTTT CASSARGTAINTEAFF . TRBJ1-1 . TRBV6-1
TGCGCCAGCAGCCCAACGGGGGGGGTCTGCACCTTC CASSPTGGVCTF . TRBJ1-2 . TRBV4-1
TGTGCCAGCAGCTTAACGAGGGATCAGCCCCAGCATTTT CASSLTRDQPQHF . TRBJ1-5 . TRBV7-9
TGTGCCAGCAGCTTGGGATTCAAGGCAGGAGCTAACTATGGCTACACCTTC CASSLGFKAGANYGYTF . TRBJ1-2 . TRBV5-6
TGTGCCAGCAGTGACCTTACAGCGAACACCGGGGAGCTGTTTTTT CASSDLTANTGELFF . TRBJ2-2 . TRBV3-1/TRBV3-2
TGTGCCAGCACCGGGGGTAACACCGGGGAGCTGTTTTTT CASTGGNTGELFF . TRBJ2-2 . TRBV9
TGTGCCAGCAGCCAAGAGGGTAAATTCTACGAGCAGTACTTC CASSQEGKFYEQYF . TRBJ2-7 . TRBV14
TGTGCCAGTAGCCCGGACAGGGGGAACACTGAAGCTTTCTTT CASSPDRGNTEAFF TRBD1 TRBJ1-1 . TRBV19
TGTGCCAGCAGCTTTACGCTCCCCCGGGAAAGCTACACCTTC CASSFTLPRESYTF . TRBJ1-2 . TRBV7-2
TGCAGCGCGACCGGGACCTACACTGAAGCTTTCTTT CSATGTYTEAFF . TRBJ1-1 . TRBV29-1
TGTGCCAGCACAACACCCGTTCGGGCCCGGGCGCATGGCTACACCTTC CASTTPVRARAHGYTF . TRBJ1-2 once TRBV28
TGTGCCAGCAGCTTGATCGGACTAGCGGGGGGGAAGGAGCAGTTCTTC CASSLIGLAGGKEQFF TRBD2 TRBJ2-1 . TRBV5-6